This T cell receptor beta chain was sequenced in a study of blood T cells in healthy people across ages. Study-level points and caveats: While age rose, TCR beta diversity per million T cells dropped in a roughly linear way.

A J-beta primer mix and a sample-barcoded 5' primer were used in a second PCR of about 7 to 12 cycles. TCRdb recomputed calls from the 5' RACE reads with MiXCR, one row per CDR3 protein. This sample has about 1,800,000 distinct CDR3 sequences, with over 25% found just once. Germline-derived CDR1 and CDR2 are MNHEY and SVGAGI. Trimming took off 7 bases at V and 4 bases at J, with 7 bases between the two ends. This CDR3 region has 11 residues. Notes on this clonotype: The target antigen is unknown.

The receptor's source is a woman between 25 and 40 years old in good health. The chain carries TRBV6-5 and TRBJ1-2, with TRBD1 as a possible D gene (5 bases). Source material: blood. The CDR3 sequence is CASIGGYGYTF. As DNA, the CDR3 is TGTGCCAGCATCGGGGGCTATGGCTACACCTTC.